Listed here are 6 T cell receptor beta chains from one sample, sequenced in a study of blood T cells in healthy people across ages. A second PCR of 7 to 11 cycles used a sample-barcoded 5' primer and a J-beta primer mix. One entry per CDR3 protein, called by TCRdb with MiXCR from the 5' RACE reads. The data contain around 1,000,000 distinct CDR3 sequences, approximately 26% of them seen just once; the ten biggest clones take up around 0.7%. The sample also formed part of further work on T cells of mothers and their children.

Sequencing was done on a sample of blood. These receptor sequences come from a girl aged 2 to 9 in good health.

The rearrangement uses TRBV11-2 and TRBJ2-5; TRBD1 is a possible D gene (6 bases). The J call may be faulty, since TRBJ2-1 better matches the DNA end. Per the germline V gene, CDR1 is SGHAT and CDR2 is FQNNGV. The CDR3 consists of 15 residues. The CDR3 loop reads CASSLGEGEANEQFF. The DNA of the CDR3 is TGTGCCAGCAGCTTAGGTGAGGGGGAAGCGAATGAGCAGTTCTTC.

In its sample, this clonotype was seen a few times. The chain couples TRBV7-6 to TRBJ2-2; tentatively, D is TRBD2 (7 bases). V lost 5 bases, J lost 5 bases, and 18 bases lay in between. The CDR3 sequence is 16 residues long. The V gene's germline CDR1 is SGHVS and CDR2 FNYEAQ. CDR3 sequence (DNA): TGTGCCAGCAGCCCTTATCCGGAGGGGGGGACCGGGGAGCTGTTTTTT. Protein: CASSPYPEGGTGELFF.

The chain combines TRBV2 with TRBJ2-5; a possible D gene is TRBD1 (5 bases). CDR3 length: 14 amino acids. V was clipped by 1 base and J by 5 bases, with 11 bases between them. The germline gives CDR1 SNHLY, CDR2 FYNNEI. The CDR3 DNA sequence: TGTGCCAGCAGTGAAGTTAGGGGTCTCGAGACCCAGTACTTC. It yields the protein CASSEVRGLETQYF.

This clonotype was detected many times. This chain uses TRBV3-1 with TRBJ2-3; 14 nucleotides agree with TRBD2. The length of the CDR3 is 20 residues. Germline CDR1 reads LGHDT; CDR2 reads YNNKEL (reference sequence). V trimming: 4 bases; J trimming: 3 bases; junction bases outside the gene matches: 15. CDR3 protein: CASSRFSGTSGRGWTDTQYF. As DNA, the CDR3 is TGTGCCAGCAGCCGCTTTTCCGGGACTAGCGGGAGAGGTTGGACAGATACGCAGTATTTT.

This clonotype was recorded at least ten times. At one end the junction does not follow the germline gene, possibly because of a read error. This rearrangement joins TRBV5-1 to TRBJ1-6; D uncertain. The CDR3 consists of 12 residues. Germline V CDR1 and CDR2: SGHRS, YFSETQ. The CDR3 DNA reads as TGTGCCAGCAGCTTAGGGAATTCACCCCTCCACTTT. Its protein product is CASSLGNSPLHF.

The chain recombines TRBV11-3 with TRBJ2-5; the D gene is possibly TRBD1 (5 bases). This CDR3 spans 14 amino acids. Germline V lookup: CDR1 SGHNT, CDR2 YENEEA. Trimming took 3 bases from V and 7 from J, leaving 15 bases between them. As DNA, the CDR3 is TGTGCCAGCAGCTTCATCGCGAAAAGGGGGACCCAGTACTTC. It codes for CASSFIAKRGTQYF.